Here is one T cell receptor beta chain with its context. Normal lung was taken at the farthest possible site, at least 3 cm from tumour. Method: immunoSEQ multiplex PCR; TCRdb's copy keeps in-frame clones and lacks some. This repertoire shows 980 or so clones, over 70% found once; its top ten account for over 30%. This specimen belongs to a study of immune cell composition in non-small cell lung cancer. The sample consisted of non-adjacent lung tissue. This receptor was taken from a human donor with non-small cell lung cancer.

CDR3 loop: CASSVSLKETQYF. For the CDR3, the DNA is TGTGCCAGCAGTGTCTCCCTAAAAGAGACCCAGTACTTC. The chain recombines TRBV6-1 with TRBJ2-5; D remains ambiguous. Trimming shortened V by 4 bases and J by 3 bases, and 9 bases separated the two germline ends. The CDR3 is 13 residues long. The V gene's germline CDR1 is MNHNS and CDR2 SASEGT.